This TCR beta chain derives from a study of blood T cell repertoires in COVID-19. Background on the study: Some COVID-19 samples were acute and others convalescent; all came from the United States, Italy and Spain. PBMCs, B-cell-depleted T cells, or T cells provided the cDNA or gDNA that made up the material.

Authors' processing steps: It was from reference gene primer amplification that nucleated cell counts were estimated. The method was immunoSEQ multiplex PCR; TCRdb's version includes in-frame clones alone and lacks a portion of them. V and J calls and clone size are given by that table; D and trimming were obtained from the DNA. The sample gives about 70,000 clones, roughly 86% of which show up once; 12% is in the top ten. The trim removed 3 bases at V and 1 base at J, leaving 9 bases unmatched. The CDR3 is 17 residues long. Germline CDR1 and CDR2: SGHNT and YYREEE (reference sequence). This clone was counted between two and nine times.

The sequencing sample was made of peripheral blood. The source is a human donor in a cohort sampled during active COVID-19. The rearrangement links TRBV5-4 to TRBJ2-7; 11 nucleotides agree with TRBD2. DNA for the CDR3: TGTGCCAGCAGCTGGGGTAGCGGGGGGGTGCCTTCCTACGAGCAGTACTTC. This codes for CASSWGSGGVPSYEQYF.